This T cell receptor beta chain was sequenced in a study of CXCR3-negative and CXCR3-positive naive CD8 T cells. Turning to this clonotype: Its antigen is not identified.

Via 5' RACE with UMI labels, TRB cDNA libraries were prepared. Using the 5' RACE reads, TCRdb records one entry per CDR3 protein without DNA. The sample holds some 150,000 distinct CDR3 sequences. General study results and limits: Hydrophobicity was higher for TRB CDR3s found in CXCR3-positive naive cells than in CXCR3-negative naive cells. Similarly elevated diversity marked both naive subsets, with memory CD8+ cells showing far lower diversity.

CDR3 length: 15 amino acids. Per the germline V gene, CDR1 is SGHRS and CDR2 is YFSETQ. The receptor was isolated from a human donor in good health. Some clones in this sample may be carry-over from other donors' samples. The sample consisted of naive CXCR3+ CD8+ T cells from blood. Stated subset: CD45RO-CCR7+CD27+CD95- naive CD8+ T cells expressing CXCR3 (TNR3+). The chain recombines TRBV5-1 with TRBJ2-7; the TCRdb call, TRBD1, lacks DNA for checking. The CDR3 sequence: CASSLVLGGHYEQYF.